A selection of T cell receptor beta chains follows, all from one sample in a study of CD8+CD57+ T cells in acquired aplastic anemia. Each CDR3 protein is one row after TCRdb ran MiXCR on the reads. The sample holds about 98,000 distinct CDR3 sequences; about 67% are singletons and the top ten take 65%. The sequencing sample was made of sorted CD4+, CD8+, or CD8+CD57+ T cells (not recorded which) from PBMCs. These receptors were taken from a human donor with aplastic anemia. The CDR3 runs from the conserved cysteine through the conserved F or W. A D gene is named only where the DNA matches it firmly. Clone size appears in some rows only: once, few, many, or a class for an expanded clone.

J gene,D gene,V gene,clone size,CDR3 protein,CDR3 DNA
TRBJ1-6,-,TRBV5-4,-,CASSLSQYNSPLHF,TGTGCCAGCAGCTTGAGTCAGTATAATTCACCCCTCCACTTT
TRBJ2-5,TRBD1,TRBV5-1,once,CASSPLGQGGRETQYF,TGCGCCAGCAGCCCGTTAGGACAGGGGGGTAGGGAGACCCAGTACTTC
TRBJ2-7,-,TRBV6-5,few,CASSYGVEQYF,TGTGCCAGCAGTTACGGTGTGGAGCAGTACTTC
TRBJ1-6,-,TRBV20-1,once,CSARSTSSYNSPLHF,TGCAGTGCTAGATCCACGAGCTCCTATAATTCACCCCTCCACTTT
TRBJ2-1,-,TRBV20-1,-,CSARAGLEQFF,TGCAGTGCTAGAGCGGGGCTGGAGCAGTTCTTC
TRBJ2-1,TRBD2,TRBV20-1,-,CSALAGPRDEQFF,TGCAGTGCCTTAGCGGGGCCTCGGGATGAGCAGTTCTTC
TRBJ1-5,-,TRBV15,-,CATSRDRGGGQPQHF,TGTGCCACCAGCAGAGACCGGGGCGGGGGTCAGCCCCAGCATTTT
TRBJ1-3,-,TRBV7-9,-,CASSVTSSSGNTIYF,TGTGCCAGCAGCGTAACTTCGAGCTCTGGAAACACCATATATTTT
TRBJ1-5,-,TRBV20-1,-,CSAVRDRNQPQHF,TGCAGTGCTGTCCGGGACCGCAATCAGCCCCAGCATTTT
TRBJ2-2,-,TRBV15,few,CATSTRTETGELFF,TGTGCCACCAGCACAAGGACGGAAACCGGGGAGCTGTTTTTT
TRBJ2-7,TRBD2,TRBV20-1,-,CSAPSLAGLYEQYF,TGCAGTGCCCCGAGCCTAGCGGGATTGTACGAGCAGTACTTC
TRBJ2-7,-,TRBV4-3,-,CASSQDLIVDTYEQYF,TGCGCCAGCAGCCAAGATCTCATCGTAGACACCTACGAGCAGTACTTC
TRBJ2-7,TRBD1,TRBV29-1,-,CSVVETGGSGQYF,TGCAGCGTTGTGGAGACAGGGGGCTCTGGGCAGTACTTC
TRBJ1-2,TRBD1,TRBV15,-,CATSRGTGVNYGYTF,TGTGCCACCAGCAGAGGTACAGGGGTGAACTATGGCTACACCTTC
TRBJ1-2,-,TRBV25-1,-,CASSDRTERAGYTF,TGTGCCAGCAGTGACCGGACAGAGCGAGCGGGCTACACCTTC
TRBJ2-1,TRBD2,TRBV19,-,CASTAGDSYNEQFF,TGTGCCAGTACAGCGGGGGACTCCTACAATGAGCAGTTCTTC
TRBJ1-2,-,TRBV11-2,-,CASSLYPTANYGYTF,TGTGCCAGCAGCTTATATCCGACAGCTAACTATGGCTACACCTTC
TRBJ2-2,-,TRBV10-3,-,CAISESYKTNTGELFF,TGTGCCATCAGTGAGTCGTACAAAACGAACACCGGGGAGCTGTTTTTT
TRBJ1-4,-,TRBV7-9,many,CASSPRTDYNEKLFF,TGTGCCAGCAGCCCCCGGACAGATTATAATGAAAAACTGTTTTTT
TRBJ2-3,TRBD2,TRBV20-1,-,CSASPRRTSGWGTDTQYF,TGCAGTGCTAGCCCCAGAAGAACTAGCGGTTGGGGTACAGATACGCAGTATTTT
TRBJ1-1,-,TRBV20-1,-,CSARGPWNTEAFF,TGCAGTGCTAGAGGACCGTGGAACACTGAAGCTTTCTTT
TRBJ2-2,TRBD2,TRBV19,-,CASSIIGLAPGELFF,TGTGCCAGTAGTATAATAGGACTAGCACCCGGGGAGCTGTTTTTT
TRBJ2-1,-,TRBV20-1,-,CSAPKYKRDRNEQFF,TGCAGTGCTCCCAAGTACAAGCGCGACAGGAATGAGCAGTTCTTC
TRBJ2-2,-,TRBV2,once,CASSGRRNTGELFF,TGTGCCAGCAGTGGTCGCAGGAACACCGGGGAGCTGTTTTTT
TRBJ2-5,TRBD1,TRBV7-7,-,CASSHDRAQETQYF,TGTGCTAGCAGCCACGACAGGGCTCAAGAGACCCAGTACTTC
TRBJ1-1,TRBD1,TRBV10-3,few,CAISGSGQGYTEAFF,TGTGCCATCAGTGGGTCGGGACAGGGCTACACTGAAGCTTTCTTT
TRBJ1-5,-,TRBV7-6,many,CASQGGSNQPQHF,TGTGCCAGCCAGGGAGGCAGCAATCAGCCCCAGCATTTT
TRBJ2-7,-,TRBV12-3/TRBV12-4,-,CASSLAEYEQYF,TGTGCCAGCAGTTTAGCGGAATACGAGCAGTACTTC
TRBJ2-7,-,TRBV10-2,-,CASRSTYEQYF,TGCGCCAGCAGATCGACCTACGAGCAGTACTTC
TRBJ2-1,-,TRBV24-1,-,CATGTVRDEQFF,TGTGCCACGGGTACGGTAAGGGATGAGCAGTTCTTC
TRBJ2-7,-,TRBV5-5,-,CASSFSQGRAAYEQYF,TGTGCCAGCAGCTTCTCTCAAGGACGGGCCGCCTACGAGCAGTACTTC
TRBJ2-7,-,TRBV7-8,-,CASSQVGKEQYF,TGTGCCAGCAGCCAGGTGGGTAAGGAGCAGTACTTC
TRBJ2-7,-,TRBV4-1,-,CASSQVVGGRIYEQYF,TGCGCCAGCAGCCAAGTGGTAGGGGGGAGAATTTACGAGCAGTACTTC
TRBJ2-6,-,TRBV25-1,-,CASSETRPSGANVLTF,TGTGCCAGCAGTGAAACCAGACCCTCTGGGGCCAACGTCCTGACTTTC
TRBJ1-2,-,TRBV19,once,CASTPAGQLLYGYTF,TGTGCCAGTACCCCGGCAGGGCAGCTACTCTATGGCTACACCTTC
TRBJ2-1,-,TRBV7-6,-,CASSTRLAYNEQFF,TGTGCCAGCAGCACCCGACTTGCGTACAATGAGCAGTTCTTC
TRBJ1-1,TRBD1,TRBV7-8,-,CASSARRGQGSEAFF,TGTGCCAGCAGCGCCAGGCGCGGACAGGGGTCTGAAGCTTTCTTT
TRBJ1-2,-,TRBV24-1,-,CATSREGHGYTF,TGTGCCACCAGTAGGGAAGGTCATGGCTACACCTTC
TRBJ2-7,-,TRBV15,once,CATSRVLPYEQYF,TGTGCCACCAGCAGAGTACTACCCTACGAGCAGTACTTC
TRBJ2-7,-,TRBV5-1,-,CASSGGKGSYEQYF,TGCGCCAGCAGCGGGGGTAAGGGGTCCTACGAGCAGTACTTC
TRBJ2-5,-,TRBV19,-,CASSIWGSETQYF,TGTGCCAGTAGTATTTGGGGTTCCGAGACCCAGTACTTC
TRBJ2-5,-,TRBV20-1,-,CSARPQETQYF,TGCAGTGCTAGGCCACAAGAGACCCAGTACTTC
TRBJ2-7,-,TRBV9,once,CASSRGSYEQYF,TGTGCCAGCAGTCGGGGCTCCTACGAGCAGTACTTC
TRBJ2-5,-,TRBV15,-,CATSALPGGPSIQETQYF,TGTGCCACCAGTGCGTTACCTGGCGGTCCTAGTATCCAAGAGACCCAGTACTTC